These 14 T cell receptor beta chains originate from one sample sequenced in a study of cytomegalovirus exposure and HLA in healthy donors. Assay: immunoSEQ multiplex PCR; the TCRdb copy retains only in-frame clones and omits some. In the table there are a few hundred thousand clones, around 80% of which are singletons. The sample consisted of PBMCs. The receptors were sampled from a woman aged 25 to 39 in good health and CMV-seropositive.

The J gene is TRBJ2-1, the V gene TRBV9; 7 bases line up with TRBD2. After removal of 4 bases from V and 4 bases from J, the junction contained 8 bases not matched to a gene. Per germline, CDR1 SGDLS and CDR2 YYNGEE. The CDR3 length is 15 residues. CDR3 region: CASSPRLAEYNEQFF. The CDR3 DNA sequence: TGTGCCAGCAGCCCCCGCCTAGCGGAGTACAATGAGCAGTTCTTC.

This chain uses TRBV27 with TRBJ2-1; no clear D gene. The CDR3 spans 14 residues. Germline CDR1 reads MNHEY; CDR2 reads SMNVEV (reference sequence). Trimming pared 5 bases from V and 7 bases from J, leaving 15 bases between. The CDR3 region is CASSREWLRNEQFF. The CDR3 DNA reads as TGTGCCAGCAGTCGTGAGTGGCTTAGGAATGAGCAGTTCTTC.

The V and J genes are TRBV5-4 and TRBJ2-7; D call uncertain. Trimming left V 4 bases short and J 0 bases short, with 11 bases between. The CDR3 is 14 amino acids. Germline V gene lookup returns CDR1 SGHNT and CDR2 YYREEE (reference sequence). Here the CDR3 DNA reads TGTGCCAGCAGCCCGGGTGGCTCCTCCTACGAGCAGTACTTC. As protein: CASSPGGSSYEQYF.

The chain employs TRBV18 and TRBJ1-5; D is perhaps TRBD1 (5 bases). V lost 5 bases and J lost 0, with 17 bases in between. The CDR3 runs to 17 residues. The germline gives CDR1 KGHSH, CDR2 LQKENI. The CDR3 loop reads CASSSRDIDSSNQPQHF. CDR3 nucleotide sequence: TGTGCCAGCTCATCGCGGGATATCGACAGTAGCAATCAGCCCCAGCATTTT. The variable domain in full, completed from reference TRBV18 and TRBJ1-5, reads NAGVMQNPRHLVRRRGQEARLRCSPMKGHSHVYWYRQLPEEGLKFMVYLQKENIIDESGMPKERFSAEFPKEGPSILRIQQVVRGDSAAYFCASSSRDIDSSNQPQHFGDGTRLSIL.

This clone was observed a handful of times. The chain employs TRBV4-1 and TRBJ2-5; a possible D gene is TRBD1 (6 bases). Trimming cost V 4 bases and J 5 bases, with 14 bases left between them. The CDR3 has 14 amino acids. CDR1 and CDR2 (germline): MGHRA, YSYEKL. CDR3 sequence (DNA): TGCGCCAGCAGCCCACTAGGGGGATGGGAGACCCAGTACTTC. Amino acid sequence: CASSPLGGWETQYF.

This clone came up once. CDR3 in amino acids: CASSLRQLNTEAFF. CDR3 coding DNA: TGTGCCAGCAGCTTAAGGCAGCTGAACACTGAAGCTTTCTTT. The chain carries TRBV7-9 and TRBJ1-1; D gene ambiguous. Deletions cut 2 bases from V and 0 bases from J, with 7 bases between. Germline V gene sequence: CDR1 SEHNR, CDR2 FQNEAQ (reference sequence). The CDR3 extends over 14 amino acids. Filled out from reference TRBV7-9 and TRBJ1-1, the complete variable domain reads DTGVSQNPRHKITKRGQNVTFRCDPISEHNRLYWYRQTLGQGPEFLTYFQNEAQLEKSRLLSDRFSAERPKGSFSTLEIQRTEQGDSAMYLCASSLRQLNTEAFFGQGTRLTVV.

The chain recombines TRBV7-3 with TRBJ2-2; tentatively, D is TRBD1 (6 bases). The germline V and J ends were trimmed by 1 base and 1 base, with 13 bases remaining between them. This CDR3 region has 17 residues. CDR1 and CDR2 (germline): SGHTA, FQGTGA. The CDR3 sequence: CASSLSPGQKNTGELFF. The CDR3 coding sequence is TGTGCCAGCAGCTTAAGTCCCGGACAGAAGAACACCGGGGAGCTGTTTTTT.

CDR3 sequence (DNA): TGTGCCAGCAGCTTAGGCAGGGGATTAAAACTGTTTTTT. It is translated as CASSLGRGLKLFF. The V gene is TRBV13, the J gene TRBJ1-4; D may be TRBD1 (6 bases). The germline CDR1 and CDR2 sequences are PRHDT and FYEKMQ (reference sequence). The CDR3 covers 13 residues. Trimming took 0 bases from V and 10 from J, leaving 9 bases between them.

This sequence joins TRBV27 and TRBJ1-1; weak D call: TRBD1 (5 bases). Deletions cut 5 bases from V and 3 bases from J, with 16 bases between. Germline-derived CDR1 and CDR2 are MNHEY and SMNVEV (reference sequence). The CDR3 is 15 amino acids. The CDR3 DNA sequence: TGTGCCAGCAGTATCAAATGGGACGGCTACACTGAAGCTTTCTTT. This sequence encodes CASSIKWDGYTEAFF.

The chain joins TRBV18 to TRBJ2-7; 12 nucleotides match TRBD1. This CDR3 contains 14 residues. V shed 6 bases and J 5 bases; nucleotides not matched to a gene: 5. From germline, CDR1 is KGHSH and CDR2 LQKENI. In nucleotides, the CDR3 is TGTGCCAGCTCCCCGGGACAGGGGGCAAACGAGCAGTACTTC. Translated, it gives CASSPGQGANEQYF.

CDR3 residues: CASSELGETEAFF. CDR3 DNA sequence: TGTGCCAGCAGTGAATTGGGGGAGACTGAAGCTTTCTTT. The chain is built from TRBV2 and TRBJ1-1, with D perhaps TRBD1 (5 bases). The CDR3 extends over 13 amino acids. Trimming stripped 2 bases from V and 5 bases from J, with 9 bases between. Germline loops: CDR1 SNHLY, CDR2 FYNNEI.

The J gene is TRBJ2-1, the V gene TRBV9; D not resolved. Germline values: CDR1 SGDLS, CDR2 YYNGEE. The CDR3 is 14 residues long. The ends were cut back, 4 bases at V and 5 bases at J, with 13 bases in the middle. In nucleotides, the CDR3 is TGTGCCAGCAGCCCGGTGGGCGCCGACAATGAGCAGTTCTTC. Encoded protein: CASSPVGADNEQFF.

This rearrangement joins TRBV29-1 to TRBJ1-2, with 7 positions matching TRBD1. V lost 2 bases, J lost 4 bases, and 4 bases stayed unmatched. Germline loops: CDR1 SQVTM, CDR2 ANQGSEA. This CDR3 comprises 13 residues. CDR3 sequence (DNA): TGCAGCGTTGAAAGACAGGGAGGCTATGGCTACACCTTC. The encoded protein is CSVERQGGYGYTF.

The rearrangement uses TRBV6-1 and TRBJ2-7; 12 bases align to TRBD2. After removal of 10 bases from V and 0 bases from J, the junction contained 7 bases not matched to a gene. The germline gives CDR1 MNHNS, CDR2 SASEGT. The CDR3 is 15 amino acids. The CDR3 reads CATRLAGAPSYEQYF. CDR3 DNA: TGTGCCACTAGACTAGCGGGAGCACCCTCCTACGAGCAGTACTTC.